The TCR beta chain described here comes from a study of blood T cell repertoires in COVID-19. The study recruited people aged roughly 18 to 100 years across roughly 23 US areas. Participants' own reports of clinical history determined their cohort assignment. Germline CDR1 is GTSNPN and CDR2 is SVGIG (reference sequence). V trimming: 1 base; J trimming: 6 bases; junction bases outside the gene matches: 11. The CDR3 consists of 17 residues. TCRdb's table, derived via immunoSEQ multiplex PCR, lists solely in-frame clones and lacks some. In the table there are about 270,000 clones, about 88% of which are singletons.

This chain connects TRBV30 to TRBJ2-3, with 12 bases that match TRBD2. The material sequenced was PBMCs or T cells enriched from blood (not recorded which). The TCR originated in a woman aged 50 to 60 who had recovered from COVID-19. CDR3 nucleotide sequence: TGTGCCTGGAGTGCTGGAATCCTAGCGGGAGGGAAGGATACGCAGTATTTT. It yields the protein CAWSAGILAGGKDTQYF.